The 11 T cell receptor beta chains listed next were all sequenced from one sample in a study of T cell responses to AZD1222 COVID-19 vaccine (dated by TCRdb to the early 2020s). The method was the immunoSEQ multiplex PCR assay. The source is immuneACCESS, and TCRdb retained only in-frame sequences with V and J called. Part of the clones is not carried over; for the studies checked, unresolved V genes explain less than half of this, and the remainder is unexplained. Within this sample are over 120,000 clones, with roughly 85% of them counted one time only. In total, the top ten clones hold under 9.5% of the sample. The time point label, as the study defines it: baseline before first vaccination. The sample consisted of peripheral blood, taken on day 0 of AZD1222 vaccination. The receptor source for this set is an adult in good health.

The genes are TRBV14 and TRBJ2-7; D is uncertain. In germline, CDR1 is SGHDN, CDR2 FVKESK. Trimming took off 1 base at V and 6 bases at J, with 10 bases between the two ends. The CDR3 runs to 13 residues. The CDR3 loop is CASSQVAVGEQYF. The DNA for the CDR3 is TGTGCCAGCAGCCAAGTGGCTGTAGGCGAGCAGTACTTC.

This rearrangement joins TRBV29-1 to TRBJ2-3; 11 nucleotides match TRBD2. CDR3 length equals 15 residues. V was clipped by 6 bases and J by 1 base; unmatched bases: 6. Germline V gene data show CDR1 as SQVTM and CDR2 as ANQGSEA. The CDR3 reads CSVEGTSGGTDTQYF. The CDR3 coding sequence is TGCAGCGTAGAGGGGACTAGCGGCGGCACAGATACGCAGTATTTT.

V gene TRBV6-2 or TRBV6-3 combines with J gene TRBJ2-3; D remains ambiguous. This CDR3 region has 15 residues. V was trimmed by 6 bases and J by 2 bases, leaving 15 bases between them. Germline CDR1 reads MNHEY; CDR2 reads SVGEGT. DNA for the CDR3: TGTGCCAGCAGCCCGACACGGTTCCTCACAGATACGCAGTATTTT. It is translated as CASSPTRFLTDTQYF.

This chain uses TRBV5-1 with TRBJ1-2, with D possibly TRBD1 on 5 matching bases. CDR1 is SGHRS, CDR2 YFSETQ, per germline. V was pared by 2 bases and J by 0 bases, with 17 bases between. The CDR3 extends over 17 amino acids. CDR3 bases: TGCGCCAGCAGCTTCCCCACCGAGGGCAGGGCTAACTATGGCTACACCTTC. This translates into CASSFPTEGRANYGYTF. Full variable domain (remainder filled in from reference TRBV5-1 and TRBJ1-2): KAGVTQTPRYLIKTRGQQVTLSCSPISGHRSVSWYQQTPGQGLQFLFEYFSETQRNKGNFPGRFSGRQFSNSRSEMNVSTLELGDSALYLCASSFPTEGRANYGYTFGSGTRLTVV.

V and J are TRBV7-2 and TRBJ1-1, with unresolved D. The ends were cut back, 1 base at V and 4 bases at J, with 7 bases in the middle. The germline CDR1 and CDR2 sequences are SGHTA and FQGNSA. The CDR3 is made up of 13 amino acids. The CDR3 sequence is CASSLGLGTEAFF. CDR3 bases: TGTGCCAGCAGCTTAGGTCTGGGCACTGAAGCTTTCTTT.

For the CDR3, the DNA is TGTGCCAGCAACCGTCGATGGGTGGGGTACAATGAGCAGTTCTTC. Translation: CASNRRWVGYNEQFF. J is TRBJ2-1 and V is TRBV7-2; D is undetermined. The CDR3 sequence is 15 residues long. Trimming took off 7 bases at V and 4 bases at J, with 17 bases between the two ends. From germline, CDR1 is SGHTA and CDR2 FQGNSA.

This clone has only a few counts. The V and J genes are TRBV6-5 and TRBJ1-4; D remains ambiguous. CDR1 is MNHEY and CDR2 is SVGAGI in the germline V gene. The CDR3 length is 13 residues. V lost 9 bases and J lost 3, with 11 bases in between. CDR3 in amino acids: CASSRTANEKLFF. CDR3 nucleotide sequence: TGTGCCAGTTCGAGGACTGCTAATGAAAAACTGTTTTTT.

The chain links TRBV3-1 (or the pseudogene TRBV3-2) to TRBJ1-2; 7 bases map to TRBD1. Germline values: CDR1 LGHDT, CDR2 YNNKEL (reference sequence). Trimming removed 4 bases from V and 10 bases from J; junction bases left unmatched: 6. The CDR3 contains 12 residues. CDR3 sequence: CASSPGTALYTF. CDR3 bases: TGTGCCAGCAGCCCCGGGACAGCTCTCTACACCTTC.

The chain links TRBV7-2 to TRBJ2-7; 10 positions agree with TRBD2. CDR1 SGHTA and CDR2 FQGNSA come from the germline V gene. There are 15 residues in the CDR3. The J segment lost 4 bases and the V segment lost 5 bases, leaving 8 bases of the junction unmatched. CDR3 nucleotide sequence: TGTGCCAGCAGCACCGGACTAGCGGTTGTTTACGAGCAGTACTTC. Protein product: CASSTGLAVVYEQYF.

The chain carries TRBV5-5 and TRBJ1-1; D not resolved. The CDR3 totals 13 residues. Germline CDR1 SGHKS, CDR2 YYEKEE (reference sequence). V lost 2 bases to trimming and J lost 11 bases, with 16 bases between them. CDR3 nucleotides: TGTGCCAGCAGCTTTAGGTTAGTACAGACGGCTTTCTTT. Protein: CASSFRLVQTAFF.

This sequence joins TRBV27 and TRBJ2-7; either TRBD1 or TRBD2 may fit D (6 bases each). The CDR3 totals 18 residues. V was cut by 2 bases and J by 0 bases, with 20 bases left in between. Germline V CDR1 and CDR2: MNHEY, SMNVEV (reference sequence). This CDR3 reads CASSLLLPRGGLSYEQYF. The CDR3 DNA sequence: TGTGCCAGCAGTTTACTGCTGCCCCGAGGGGGGCTCTCCTACGAGCAGTACTTC.